These 18 T cell receptor beta chains were all obtained from the same sample, sequenced in a study of preoperative IRX-2 immunotherapy in early breast cancer. The repertoire was sequenced with immunoSEQ multiplex PCR; TCRdb's copy has only in-frame clones and lacks some. The data show about 11,000 clones, with over 80% seen just once and approximately 5.6% held by the top ten. Described treatment: preoperative locoregional IRX-2 cytokine immunotherapy. The source was lymph node tissue, collected before IRX-2 immunotherapy. The receptors here all came from a human donor with breast cancer.

This clone was recorded once. The gene calls are TRBV19 and TRBJ2-1, with 10 bases fitting TRBD2. The CDR3 covers 16 residues. The V gene's germline CDR1 is LNHDA and CDR2 SQIVND (reference sequence). V gave up 3 bases and J gave up 4 bases; unmatched junction bases: 6. The CDR3 loop is CASSISAGGSYNEQFF. DNA for the CDR3: TGTGCCAGTAGTATTTCAGCGGGAGGGTCTTACAATGAGCAGTTCTTC.

The CDR3 region is CASSLEGARANEKLFF. CDR3 DNA sequence: TGCGCCAGCAGCTTGGAGGGGGCGCGGGCTAATGAAAAACTGTTTTTT. The V call is TRBV5-1, the J call TRBJ1-4; TRBD1 aligns across 7 bases. Germline V gene sequence: CDR1 SGHRS, CDR2 YFSETQ. V shed 0 bases, J shed 3 bases, and the junction held 5 bases outside the gene matches. The CDR3 is 16 amino acids.

CDR3: CASSLGPAPTYEQYF. DNA of the CDR3: TGTGCCAGCAGCTTAGGACCAGCGCCTACCTACGAGCAGTACTTC. The genes are TRBV11-3 and TRBJ2-7; no definite D call. Per the germline V gene, CDR1 is SGHNT and CDR2 is YENEEA. V was shortened by 1 base and J by 2 bases, with 12 bases between the two germline ends. The CDR3 is 15 amino acids.

The chain has TRBV6-8 and TRBJ2-1, with 11 bases identical to TRBD2. Germline V gene sequence: CDR1 MNHGY, CDR2 SAAAGT. The CDR3 totals 19 residues. Trimming cost V 0 bases and J 4 bases; bases outside gene matches: 11. The CDR3 DNA reads as TGTGCCAGCAGTTACTCGATATACGGGACTAGCGGACAATACAATGAGCAGTTCTTC. Translation gives CASSYSIYGTSGQYNEQFF.

The CDR3 DNA follows: TGTGCCAGCAGCTTAGGGGGCCAAGAGACCCAGTACTTC. Protein product: CASSLGGQETQYF. This chain links TRBV7-4 with TRBJ2-5; D is unclear. Trimming pared 1 base from V and 1 base from J, leaving 4 bases between. Per the germline V gene, CDR1 is SGHVT and CDR2 is SQSDAQ. This CDR3 comprises 13 residues. Looking up the rest from reference TRBV7-4 and TRBJ2-5 gives the full variable domain: GAGVSQSPRYKVAKRGRDVALRCDSISGHVTLYWYRQTLGQGSEVLTYSQSDAQRDKSGRPSGRFSAERPERSVSTLKIQRTEQGDSAVYLCASSLGGQETQYFGPGTRLLVL.

The rearrangement links TRBV6-8 to TRBJ2-7; possible D gene TRBD1, 6 bases. The CDR3 totals 15 residues. The germline gives CDR1 MNHGY, CDR2 SAAAGT. V was shortened by 5 bases and J by 7 bases, with 21 bases between the two germline ends. CDR3 loop: CASSTPRDTLWEQYF. For the CDR3, the DNA is TGTGCCAGCAGTACACCCCGGGACACCCTATGGGAGCAGTACTTC.

The chain joins TRBV11-3 to TRBJ2-5; 13 nucleotides match TRBD2. CDR3 length equals 20 residues. Germline lookup yields CDR1 SGHNT and CDR2 YENEEA. The V segment lost 3 bases and the J segment 3 bases; nucleotides outside the gene matches: 16. The CDR3 spells CASSFIMIGLAGDNEETQYF. The CDR3 bases are TGTGCCAGCAGCTTTATCATGATTGGACTAGCGGGAGATAATGAAGAGACCCAGTACTTC.

Only one count was recorded for this clone. The chain links TRBV15 to TRBJ2-1, with 11 bases identical to TRBD1. The length of the CDR3 is 16 residues. Trimming took 3 bases from V and 6 from J; bases not matched to a gene: 7. CDR1 is LNHNV and CDR2 is YYDKDF in the germline V gene (reference sequence). The CDR3 spells CATSREPGQGGNEQFF. Written as DNA, the CDR3 is TGTGCCACCAGCAGGGAACCGGGACAGGGGGGCAATGAGCAGTTCTTC.

The rearrangement uses TRBV10-2 and TRBJ2-7; no firm D call. Germline lookup yields CDR1 WSHSY and CDR2 SAAADI. The CDR3 is made up of 16 amino acids. V was clipped by 4 bases and J by 2 bases, with 18 bases between them. The CDR3 loop is CASSGITSRGPYEQYF. CDR3 in DNA: TGCGCCAGCAGTGGGATAACCTCAAGAGGACCCTACGAGCAGTACTTC.

A single count supports this clone. This sequence joins TRBV18 and TRBJ2-5; possibly TRBD1 for D (5 bases). Germline values: CDR1 KGHSH, CDR2 LQKENI. Trimming took off 0 bases at V and 3 bases at J, with 20 bases between the two ends. The CDR3 covers 18 residues. The CDR3 here is CASSPPSLSAGWEETQYF. In DNA form, the CDR3 reads TGTGCCAGCTCACCACCGTCCCTCTCGGCAGGGTGGGAAGAGACCCAGTACTTC.

The chain employs TRBV9 and TRBJ2-3, with a weak D call TRBD2 (6 bases). Looked up from germline, CDR1 is SGDLS and CDR2 is YYNGEE. V was trimmed by 5 bases and J by 1 base, leaving 11 bases between them. The CDR3 loop spans 14 amino acids. The CDR3 protein is CASSGVAGTDTQYF. In DNA, the CDR3 is TGTGCCAGCAGTGGGGTAGCGGGCACAGATACGCAGTATTTT.

The V gene is TRBV28, the J gene TRBJ2-7, with TRBD1 matching over 10 bases. Per germline, CDR1 MDHEN and CDR2 SYDVKM. V shed 6 bases and J 13 bases; nucleotides not matched to a gene: 12. This CDR3 has 13 residues. DNA of the CDR3: TGTGCCAGCAGGCCGGGACAGGGGAGGGGATGCTACTTC. This gives the protein CASRPGQGRGCYF. Using reference TRBV28 and TRBJ2-7 for the parts outside the CDR3, the full variable domain is DVKVTQSSRYLVKRTGEKVFLECVQDMDHENMFWYRQDPGLGLRLIYFSYDVKMKEKGDIPEGYSVSREKKERFSLILESASTNQTSMYLCASRPGQGRGCYFGPGTRLTVT.

The V call is TRBV18, the J call TRBJ1-5, with 11 nucleotides matching TRBD1. Germline V gene data show CDR1 as KGHSH and CDR2 as LQKENI. V trimming: 2 bases; J trimming: 3 bases; junction bases outside the gene matches: 6. This CDR3 comprises 17 residues. This CDR3 reads CASSPSDRGPNNQPQHF. As DNA, the CDR3 is TGTGCCAGCTCACCATCGGACAGGGGGCCTAACAATCAGCCCCAGCATTTT. The full variable domain, with the rest looked up from reference TRBV18 and TRBJ1-5, is NAGVMQNPRHLVRRRGQEARLRCSPMKGHSHVYWYRQLPEEGLKFMVYLQKENIIDESGMPKERFSAEFPKEGPSILRIQQVVRGDSAAYFCASSPSDRGPNNQPQHFGDGTRLSIL.

This clone was seen just once. V gene TRBV19 combines with J gene TRBJ1-3; D is unclear. CDR1 is LNHDA, CDR2 SQIVND, per germline (reference sequence). Between the trimmed V and J ends, which lost 1 base and 2 bases, there was a span of 9 bases. CDR3 length equals 15 residues. This CDR3 reads CASSIAATAGNTIYF. DNA for the CDR3: TGTGCCAGTAGTATAGCGGCCACCGCTGGAAACACCATATATTTT.

The V and J genes are TRBV28 and TRBJ2-6, with 8 nucleotides matching TRBD1. V lost 5 bases and J lost 0; bases outside the gene matches: 6. Germline values: CDR1 MDHEN, CDR2 SYDVKM. The CDR3 has 17 residues. The CDR3 loop reads CASSRDRMGSGANVLTF. CDR3 bases: TGTGCCAGCAGTCGGGACAGGATGGGCTCTGGGGCCAACGTCCTGACTTTC.

The chain links TRBV18 to TRBJ1-4; tentatively, D is TRBD1 (5 bases). V was cut by 3 bases and J by 1 base, with 15 bases left in between. The CDR3 covers 17 residues. CDR1 and CDR2 from the germline V gene are KGHSH and LQKENI. The CDR3 DNA reads as TGTGCCAGCTCACCTAACCTGCTTGGGGGAACTAATGAAAAACTGTTTTTT. Its protein product is CASSPNLLGGTNEKLFF.

This clone was observed a single time. The chain combines TRBV12-5 with TRBJ2-7; 10 positions agree with TRBD1. This CDR3 is built from 14 residues. CDR1 is LGHNT and CDR2 is FRNRAP in the germline V gene. The CDR3 region is CASGTGTGAYEQYF. CDR3 nucleotide sequence: TGTGCCAGCGGAACCGGGACAGGGGCCTACGAGCAGTACTTC.

This chain connects TRBV5-1 to TRBJ1-3; D is possibly TRBD1 (6 bases). The CDR3 has 14 amino acids. V was shortened by 7 bases and J by 2 bases, with 13 bases between the two germline ends. Germline values: CDR1 SGHRS, CDR2 YFSETQ. This CDR3 reads CASRLQGTGNTIYF. The CDR3 DNA sequence: TGCGCCAGCCGCCTACAGGGTACTGGAAACACCATATATTTT.